The rows below give T cell receptor beta chains drawn from one sample of a study of blood T cell repertoires in COVID-19. Produced via immunoSEQ multiplex PCR; TCRdb's table is partial and in-frame only. The sample lists 200,000 to 250,000 clones; just over 85% were seen once. Sequencing was performed on peripheral blood. The receptors derive from a man over 45 with acute or convalescent COVID-19. Both conserved end residues are part of each CDR3. Each record gives: V gene, clone size, D gene, J gene, CDR3 DNA, CDR3 protein. D genes are given only for firm matches. The listing skips clone size in some rows; elsewhere it reads once, few, many or a size class.

>TRBV19|NA|TRBD2|TRBJ2-7
TGTGCCAGTAGAAATAGCGGGGGGGCCTACGAGCAGTACTTC
CASRNSGGAYEQYF
>TRBV3-1/TRBV3-2|few|NA|TRBJ2-7
TGTGCCAGCAGCCCTCGGACTGATTCCTCCTACGAGCAGTACTTC
CASSPRTDSSYEQYF
>TRBV3-1/TRBV3-2|few|NA|TRBJ2-3
TGTGCCAGCAGCCTTGGGACTGCCGGAGATACGCAGTATTTT
CASSLGTAGDTQYF
>TRBV5-1|NA|NA|TRBJ2-7
TGCGCCAGCAGTTCAGACTATGCCGGCGAGCAGTACTTC
CASSSDYAGEQYF
>TRBV7-6|NA|NA|TRBJ2-4
TGTGCCAGCAGCGCCGCCCCGGCCGGGTGGCCCAAAAACATTCAGTACTTC
CASSAAPAGWPKNIQYF
>TRBV5-1|NA|TRBD1|TRBJ2-7
TGCGCCAGCAGCTTGGGACAGGGGGCGAGGAGCTCCTACGAGCAGTACTTC
CASSLGQGARSSYEQYF
>TRBV6-2/TRBV6-3|NA|TRBD2|TRBJ2-3
TGTGCCAGCAGTGCCGGGAGGGTAGATACGCAGTATTTT
CASSAGRVDTQYF
>TRBV14|NA|TRBD1|TRBJ1-2
TGTGCCAGCAGCTCGGGACAGAACTATGGCTACACCTTC
CASSSGQNYGYTF
>TRBV5-1|NA|NA|TRBJ2-7
TGCGCCAGCAGCCCCACTGATTCGCTATCCTACGAGCAGTACTTC
CASSPTDSLSYEQYF
>TRBV6-5|once|NA|TRBJ1-1
TGTGCCAGCAGCCCCGACAGGCCTGAAGCTTTCTTT
CASSPDRPEAFF
>TRBV2|NA|NA|TRBJ1-3
TGTGCCAGCAGTGACGGAAGGAGTCGAAACACCATATATTTT
CASSDGRSRNTIYF
>TRBV4-1|NA|NA|TRBJ1-2
TGCGCCAGCAGCCAAGATGGGGGCGGGTGGGGAACCTATGGCTACACCTTC
CASSQDGGGWGTYGYTF
>TRBV2|NA|TRBD1|TRBJ1-5
TGTGCCAGCAGGGGACAGGGAGGTCAGCCCCAGCATTTT
CASRGQGGQPQHF
>TRBV29-1|NA|NA|TRBJ1-2
TGCAGCGCCGGGGGGGATGGCTACACCTTC
CSAGGDGYTF
>TRBV29-1|once|TRBD1|TRBJ1-1
TGCAGCGTTGGGACAGGGTGGGGTACTGAAGCTTTCTTT
CSVGTGWGTEAFF
>TRBV28|NA|NA|TRBJ1-6
TGTGCCAGCAGTTCTCCGCAGGGGCCTTATTCACCCCTCCACTTT
CASSSPQGPYSPLHF